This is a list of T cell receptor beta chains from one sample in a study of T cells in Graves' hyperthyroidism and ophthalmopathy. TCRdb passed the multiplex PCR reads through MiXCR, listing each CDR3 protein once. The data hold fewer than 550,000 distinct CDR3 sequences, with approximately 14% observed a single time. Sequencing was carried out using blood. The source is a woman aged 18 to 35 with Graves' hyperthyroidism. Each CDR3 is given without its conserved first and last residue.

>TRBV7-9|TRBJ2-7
ASSPQAREQY
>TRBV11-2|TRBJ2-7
ASSLGGGLGYEQY
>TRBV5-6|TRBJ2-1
ASSPFTGTSGRNEQF
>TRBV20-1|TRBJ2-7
SARDREGPSYEQY
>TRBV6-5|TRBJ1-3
ASSYSLHTSGNTIY
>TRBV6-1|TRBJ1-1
ASRLERNTEAF
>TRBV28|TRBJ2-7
ASSIPEGHSSYEQY
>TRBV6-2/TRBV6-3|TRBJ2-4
ASSYSRVFGIQY
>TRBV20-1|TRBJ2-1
SASFGLAGRYEQF
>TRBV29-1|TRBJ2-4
SATDYGGNIQY
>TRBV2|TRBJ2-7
ASSEAPGTGQPVY
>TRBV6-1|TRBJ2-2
ASSRPGTGGIGELF
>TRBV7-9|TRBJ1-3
ASSLHNEKGNTIY
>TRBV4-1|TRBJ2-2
ASSQDSSTGELF
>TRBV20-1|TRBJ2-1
SAGGLASYNEQF
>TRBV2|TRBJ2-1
ASSEAGTSFYNEQF
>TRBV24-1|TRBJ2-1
ATSDMGQGVHNEQF
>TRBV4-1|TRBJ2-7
ATGRLAGDHEQY
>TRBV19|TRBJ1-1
ASSMKWGANTEAF
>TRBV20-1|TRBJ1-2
SAARDSYGYT
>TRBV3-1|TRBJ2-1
ASSPGLAGDFEQF
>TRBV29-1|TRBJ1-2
SVLPGFNYGYT
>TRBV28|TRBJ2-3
ASRGTDTQY
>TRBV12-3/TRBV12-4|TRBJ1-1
ASEGANTEAF
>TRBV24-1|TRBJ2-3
ATGGRLAGHTDTQY
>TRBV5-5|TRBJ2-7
ASSLGGGGLYEQY
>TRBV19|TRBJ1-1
ASSTSVNTEAF
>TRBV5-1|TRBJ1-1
ASSPSGQAKNTEAF
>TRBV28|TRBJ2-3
ASSLIQDTQY
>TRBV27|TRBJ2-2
ASTRLGSGGNTGELF
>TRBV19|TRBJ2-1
ASSSRFGVEASFNEQF
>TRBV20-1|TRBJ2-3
SAPNRGSSTDTQY
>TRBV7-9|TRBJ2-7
ASSGTGGPEQY